This TCR beta chain was captured in a study of cytomegalovirus exposure and HLA in healthy donors (dated by TCRdb to 2016 to 2017). A note on the overall study: According to a later analysis, one platform produced both the roughly 130 validation repertoires and the 670 or so repertoires of the first cohort. To predict cytomegalovirus infection status, the study combined high-throughput TCR immunosequencing, statistical association of individual TCRs with disease status, and machine learning. In addition to the first cohort of roughly 700 subjects, a separate validation cohort of under 150 different subjects was used. The study aimed to test whether signatures of past pathogen exposure could be identified by cataloging public T cell receptors.

Library preparation used the immunoSEQ multiplex PCR assay. The authors' pipeline ran thus. A statistical classification framework was developed to diagnose cytomegalovirus status using the catalog of TCR beta chain sequences. TCRdb stores this immuneACCESS table with in-frame sequences only. Part of the clones is absent; in the studies checked, under half of the shortfall reflects unresolved V genes, and no reason is known for the rest. That table furnishes V, J and clone size, whereas the DNA furnished D and trimming. The sample table holds 65,000 to 90,000 clones, of which around 90% were seen once. About 4.1% of the sample rests with the top ten. The donors were included in the validation cohort of around 120 subjects, a group kept apart from the roughly 700-subject first cohort. The full study reports these points: Most TCR sequences were seen in very few donors, while some public TCRs were found in many individuals. According to the authors, the approach could potentially be generalized to other disease states and immunological phenotypes. Of the cluster scores, about 94% were above 0 in a later analysis, which found that TCRs clustered in the first cohort also tended to co-occur in the approximately 130 validation repertoires. The study gave a list of 150 to 200 TCR beta chains associated with cytomegalovirus. A few of the identified cytomegalovirus-associated TCR beta chains were confirmed in vitro to be specific for cytomegalovirus antigens. All 130 or so repertoires were used to score co-occurrence in the validation cohort in a later analysis, because that analysis had no HLA typing for the cohort. Cytomegalovirus status was reported to be diagnosed by the classifier with high specificity and sensitivity in both the original and validation cohorts.

In regard to this clone: Its cognate antigen has yet to be identified. Base qualities are not recorded, but no much larger clone differs from it by a single base.

Inclusive of the bounding cysteine and phenylalanine, the CDR3 is 11 residues long. The sequence is cut down to CDR3 DNA, 33 bases in frame from base 1. The V end loses 6 bases and the J end loses 4 bases, and a stretch of 7 bases separates them. CDR1 DFQATT and CDR2 SNEGSKA were looked up in the germline V gene (reference sequence). This TCR came from a woman younger than 35 in good health and CMV-seropositive. The chain uses TRBV20-1 and TRBJ2-1; a weak D assignment points to TRBD2 (5 bases agree). The sample was PBMCs. CDR3 loop: CSADSYNEQFF. The sequenced DNA is TGCAGTGCGGACTCATACAATGAGCAGTTCTTC.